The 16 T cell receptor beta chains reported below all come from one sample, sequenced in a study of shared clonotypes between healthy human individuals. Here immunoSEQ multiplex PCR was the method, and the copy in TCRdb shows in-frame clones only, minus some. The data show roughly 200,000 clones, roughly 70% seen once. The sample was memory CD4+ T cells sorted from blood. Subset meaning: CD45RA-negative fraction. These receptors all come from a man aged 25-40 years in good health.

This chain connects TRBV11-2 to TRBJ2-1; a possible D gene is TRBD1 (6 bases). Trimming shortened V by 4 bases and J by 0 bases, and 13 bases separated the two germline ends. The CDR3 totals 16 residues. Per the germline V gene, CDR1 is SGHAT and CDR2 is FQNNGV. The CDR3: CASSSVRGPSYNEQFF. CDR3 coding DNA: TGTGCCAGCAGCTCCGTCAGGGGCCCCTCCTACAATGAGCAGTTCTTC. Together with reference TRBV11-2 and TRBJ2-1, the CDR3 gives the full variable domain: EAGVAQSPRYKIIEKRQSVAFWCNPISGHATLYWYQQILGQGPKLLIQFQNNGVVDDSQLPKDRFSAERLKGVDSTLKIQPAKLEDSAVYLCASSSVRGPSYNEQFFGPGTRLTVL.

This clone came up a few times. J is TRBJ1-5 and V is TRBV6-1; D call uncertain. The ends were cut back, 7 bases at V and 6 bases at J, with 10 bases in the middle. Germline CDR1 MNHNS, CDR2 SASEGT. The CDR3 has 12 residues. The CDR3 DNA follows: TGTGCCAGCATTTCATCGGGTCAGCCCCAGCATTTT. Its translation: CASISSGQPQHF.

The CDR3 reads CAISEPTSGSYIQYF. CDR3 bases: TGTGCCATCAGTGAGCCAACTAGCGGGTCTTACATTCAGTACTTC. V and J are TRBV10-3 and TRBJ2-4, with 9 bases identical to TRBD2. This CDR3 has 15 residues. Germline loops: CDR1 ENHRY, CDR2 SYGVKD. The V gene end was trimmed by 2 bases and the J gene end by 8 bases; junction bases not matched to a gene: 7.

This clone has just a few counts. CDR3 sequence: CASSPRWQLYGYTF. DNA for the CDR3: TGTGCCAGCAGTCCCCGGTGGCAGCTGTATGGCTACACCTTC. The chain is built from TRBV28 and TRBJ1-2; D remains ambiguous. This CDR3 region has 14 residues. The V and J ends lost 5 bases and 5 bases respectively, with 15 bases between them. Germline assignment: CDR1 MDHEN and CDR2 SYDVKM.

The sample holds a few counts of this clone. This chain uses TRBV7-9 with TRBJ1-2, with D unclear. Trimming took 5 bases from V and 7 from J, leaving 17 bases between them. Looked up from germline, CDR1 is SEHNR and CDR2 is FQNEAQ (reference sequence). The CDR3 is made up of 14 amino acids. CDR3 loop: CASSVSTPGSGYTF. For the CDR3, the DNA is TGTGCCAGCAGCGTGTCGACTCCTGGGTCTGGCTACACCTTC.

The CDR3 coding sequence is TGTGCCAGCTCACCAGGGACAACCCCCACCGGGGAGCTGTTTTTT. Translation: CASSPGTTPTGELFF. This chain uses TRBV18 with TRBJ2-2; D may be TRBD1 (6 bases). The CDR3 runs 15 residues. Trimming cost V 2 bases and J 4 bases, with 11 bases left between them. The V gene's germline CDR1 is KGHSH and CDR2 LQKENI. Complete variable domain (other parts from reference TRBV18 and TRBJ2-2): NAGVMQNPRHLVRRRGQEARLRCSPMKGHSHVYWYRQLPEEGLKFMVYLQKENIIDESGMPKERFSAEFPKEGPSILRIQQVVRGDSAAYFCASSPGTTPTGELFFGEGSRLTVL.

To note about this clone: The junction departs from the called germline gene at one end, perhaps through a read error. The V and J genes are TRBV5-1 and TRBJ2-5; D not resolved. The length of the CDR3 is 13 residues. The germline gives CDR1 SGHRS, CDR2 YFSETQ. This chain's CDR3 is CASTLVDTETQYF. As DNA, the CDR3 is TGCGCCAGCACCTTGGTAGACACGGAGACCCAGTACTTC.

As DNA, the CDR3 is TGTGCCAGCAGCCAAGAACAGGGATCGGCGGGTGGCTACACCTTC. Protein sequence: CASSQEQGSAGGYTF. The J gene is TRBJ1-2, the V gene TRBV14; D is perhaps TRBD1 (6 bases). V lost 0 bases and J lost 7, with 15 bases in between. Looked up from germline, CDR1 is SGHDN and CDR2 is FVKESK. The CDR3 is 15 residues long.

CDR3 sequence (DNA): TGTGCCAGCGGGGCGGGAACTGGGGAGACCCAGTACTTC. The encoded protein is CASGAGTGETQYF. V gene TRBV2 combines with J gene TRBJ2-5; TRBD2 might be the D (6 bases). CDR3 length: 13 amino acids. V was pared by 8 bases and J by 5 bases, with 15 bases between. Germline lookup yields CDR1 SNHLY and CDR2 FYNNEI.

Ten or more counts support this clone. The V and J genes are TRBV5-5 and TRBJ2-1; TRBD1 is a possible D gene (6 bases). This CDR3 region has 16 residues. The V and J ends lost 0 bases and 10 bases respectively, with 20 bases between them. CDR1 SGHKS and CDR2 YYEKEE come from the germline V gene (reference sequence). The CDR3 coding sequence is TGTGCCAGCAGCTTGGTTTTCACCAGGGGAAACGACGAGCAGTTCTTC. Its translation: CASSLVFTRGNDEQFF.

The CDR3 loop is CASSISSYGYTF. The CDR3 region has the DNA TGCGCCAGCAGCATTTCATCCTATGGCTACACCTTC. The chain combines TRBV5-1 with TRBJ1-2; D not resolved. Looked up from germline, CDR1 is SGHRS and CDR2 is YFSETQ. Trimming cost V 4 bases and J 4 bases, with 8 bases left between them. This CDR3 comprises 12 residues.

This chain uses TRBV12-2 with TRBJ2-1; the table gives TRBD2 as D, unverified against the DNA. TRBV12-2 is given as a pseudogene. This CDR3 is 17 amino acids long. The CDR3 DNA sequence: TGTGCAAGTCGCTTAAGTCTGAGCGGCACTTATTCCAATGAGCAGTTCTTC. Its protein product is CASRLSLSGTYSNEQFF.

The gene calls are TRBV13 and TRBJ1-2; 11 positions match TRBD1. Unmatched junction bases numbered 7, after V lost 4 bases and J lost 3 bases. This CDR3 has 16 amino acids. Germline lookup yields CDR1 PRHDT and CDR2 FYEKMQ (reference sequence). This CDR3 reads CASSSWTGGDDYGYTF. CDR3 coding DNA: TGTGCCAGCAGCTCCTGGACAGGGGGCGACGACTATGGCTACACCTTC.

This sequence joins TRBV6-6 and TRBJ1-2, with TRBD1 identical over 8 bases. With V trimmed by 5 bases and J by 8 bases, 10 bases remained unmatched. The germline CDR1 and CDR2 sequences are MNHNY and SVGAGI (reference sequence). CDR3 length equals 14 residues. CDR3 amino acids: CASSPWTGRGGYTF. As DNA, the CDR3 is TGTGCCAGCAGTCCATGGACAGGGAGAGGCGGCTACACCTTC.

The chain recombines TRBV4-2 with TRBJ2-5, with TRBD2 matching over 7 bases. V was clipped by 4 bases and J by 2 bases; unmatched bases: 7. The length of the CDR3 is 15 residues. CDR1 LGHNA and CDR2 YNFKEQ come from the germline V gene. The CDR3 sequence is CASSPTGTTQETQYF. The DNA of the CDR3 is TGTGCCAGCAGCCCTACCGGGACTACACAAGAGACCCAGTACTTC.

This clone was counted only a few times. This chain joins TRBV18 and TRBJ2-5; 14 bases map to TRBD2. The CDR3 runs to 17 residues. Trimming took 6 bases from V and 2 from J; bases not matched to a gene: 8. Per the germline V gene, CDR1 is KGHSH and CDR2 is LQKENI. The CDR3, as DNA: TGTGCCAGCTCGCTCGGGACTAGCGGGAGTGGGCAAGAGACCCAGTACTTC. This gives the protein CASSLGTSGSGQETQYF.